Presented here are 4 T cell receptor beta chains from one specimen sequenced in a study of molecular identifiers for immune sequencing clone quantification. Each CDR3 protein is one row after TCRdb ran MiXCR on the PCR reads. The sample lists about 640,000 distinct CDR3 sequences, 15% to 20% occurring once. The sequencing input was naive CD8+ T cells from blood, with Jurkat cell RNA spiked in. The subset is: FACS-sorted CD8+CD4-CCR7+CD45RA+ naive T cells. The source is a human donor in good health. Some libraries in this study had Jurkat cell RNA spiked in.

This clonotype showed up just a few times. A much bigger clone sits one base away, suggesting this may be a read error. The genes are TRBV6-5 and TRBJ2-5; TRBD1 matches 8 bases. The CDR3 has 15 residues. Germline values: CDR1 MNHEY, CDR2 SVGAGI. CDR3 nucleotide sequence: TGTGCCGGCAGTTACTCAGGGGGCGTACGAAAGACCCAGTACTTC. It specifies CAGSYSGGVRKTQYF.

Many counts were recorded for this clonotype. The V call is TRBV4-1, the J call TRBJ1-6; possible D gene TRBD1, 6 bases. V was cut by 4 bases and J by 7 bases, with 11 bases left in between. The CDR3 sequence is 14 residues long. CDR1 and CDR2 from the germline V gene are MGHRA and YSYEKL. The CDR3 here is CASSRTGANSPLHF. CDR3 bases: TGCGCCAGCAGCCGGACGGGGGCAAATTCACCCCTCCACTTT.

This clonotype was seen ten or more times. V and J are TRBV6-2 or TRBV6-3 and TRBJ1-3; the D is unclear. The CDR3 covers 12 residues. Between the trimmed V and J ends, which lost 6 bases and 4 bases, there was a span of 7 bases. Germline V gives CDR1 MNHEY, CDR2 SVGEGT. This CDR3 reads CASRSGGNTIYF. For the CDR3, the DNA is TGTGCCAGCAGAAGCGGAGGAAACACCATATATTTT.

As to this clonotype: Possible read error: a much larger clone is one base away. This chain links TRBV4-1 with TRBJ2-7; 7 bases are a match to TRBD1. V was clipped by 3 bases and J by 3 bases; unmatched bases: 11. Germline V gives CDR1 MGHRA, CDR2 YSYEKL. The CDR3 runs 16 residues. The CDR3 is CASSHEPDRALYEQYF. DNA of the CDR3: TGCGCCAGCAGCCATGAACCTGACAGGGCCCTCTACGAGCAGTACTTC.